One and the same sample provided the 29 T cell receptor beta chains below, sequenced in a study of regulatory T cells in long-lasting Graves disease (dated by TCRdb to the early 2020s). The library was produced with multiplex PCR. Instrument on record: Illumina HiSeq 4000. CDR3 regions were amplified by Arm-PCR with iRepertoire HTBI primers to construct TCR beta libraries. TCRdb applied fastp at Q25 and MiXCR to the public reads, then kept only in-frame beta chains. Identical CDR3 proteins give one entry, which carries the most common genes and DNA. For this sample there are 350,000 to 550,000 distinct CDR3 sequences; 14% appear just once. Together, the top ten hold more than 15% of the sample. The intended sense of this specimen's time point label: newly diagnosed GD, antithyroid drugs for less than 3 months. For both TCR sequencing and RNA sequencing, RNA was extracted from PBMCs using TRIzol. These data were also filed under a second study, of T cells in Graves' hyperthyroidism and ophthalmopathy.

The material sequenced was peripheral blood mononuclear cells (PBMCs), taken at new diagnosis, from a patient treated with antithyroid drugs. Receptors were obtained from a woman in her forties or fifties with Graves disease. Donor details come from another sample of the same person, matched by shared clones.

CDR3 protein: CASSLSGWRSSYEQYF. CDR3 DNA sequence: TGTGCCAGCAGCTTAAGCGGGTGGAGGAGCTCCTACGAGCAGTACTTC. The V call is TRBV7-2, the J call TRBJ2-7, with D possibly being TRBD2 (6 bases). The CDR3 extends over 16 amino acids. Looked up from germline, CDR1 is SGHTA and CDR2 is FQGNSA. With 2 bases removed from V and 0 bases from J, the gap between germline ends came to 14 bases.

This chain links TRBV29-1 with TRBJ1-1; D might be TRBD1 (6 bases). The CDR3 consists of 15 residues. Trimming took 3 bases from V and 5 from J, leaving 19 bases between them. Germline V lookup: CDR1 SQVTM, CDR2 ANQGSEA. The CDR3 is CSVEVTGRIGTEAFF. The CDR3 nucleotides read TGCAGCGTTGAGGTAACAGGGAGAATTGGGACTGAAGCTTTCTTT. Supplemented by reference TRBV29-1 and TRBJ1-1, the full variable domain reads SAVISQKPSRDICQRGTSLTIQCQVDSQVTMMFWYRQQPGQSLTLIATANQGSEATYESGFVIDKFPISRPNLTFSTLTVSNMSPEDSSIYLCSVEVTGRIGTEAFFGQGTRLTVV.

This clonotype occurred many times. The rearrangement joins TRBV12-3 or TRBV12-4 to TRBJ1-1; D is ambiguous. The V and J ends lost 3 bases and 1 base respectively, with 12 bases between them. The CDR3 has 15 amino acids. CDR3: CASSFEEFRNTEAFF. CDR3 DNA: TGTGCCAGCAGTTTCGAAGAGTTTAGGAACACTGAAGCTTTCTTT.

This clonotype has at least ten counts. V gene TRBV6-1 combines with J gene TRBJ1-5, with a weak D call TRBD1 (5 bases). The germline V gene has CDR1 MNHNS and CDR2 SASEGT. V was trimmed by 6 bases and J by 0 bases, leaving 15 bases between them. This CDR3 comprises 16 residues. The DNA of the CDR3 is TGTGCCAGCAGGGCCGGGACTTCCGGTAGCAATCAGCCCCAGCATTTT. Translated, it gives CASRAGTSGSNQPQHF.

This clonotype was observed many times. The rearrangement links TRBV6-1 to TRBJ1-5, with no clear D. Trimming left V 2 bases short and J 0 bases short, with 11 bases between. The CDR3 runs to 16 residues. CDR1 and CDR2 from the germline V gene are MNHNS and SASEGT. The DNA for the CDR3 is TGTGCCAGCAGTGAAAATGGACCTTATAGCAATCAGCCCCAGCATTTT. Its protein product is CASSENGPYSNQPQHF.

There are a few counts of this clonotype. The V call is TRBV12-3 or TRBV12-4, the J call TRBJ2-1, with 14 bases identical to TRBD2. The CDR3 spans 15 residues. The V and J ends lost 4 bases and 8 bases, in that order; junction bases with no gene match: 4. DNA for the CDR3: TGTGCCAGCAGTTGGACTAGCGGGAGGTGGGATGAGCAGTTCTTC. Its translation: CASSWTSGRWDEQFF.

This clonotype has a count of ten or more. The gene calls are TRBV28 and TRBJ1-1; no clear D gene. The CDR3 consists of 15 residues. Trimming removed 3 bases from V and 1 base from J, with 12 bases in between. Germline V CDR1 and CDR2: MDHEN, SYDVKM. CDR3: CASSFVGGPNTEAFF. The DNA of the CDR3 is TGTGCCAGCAGTTTTGTCGGCGGACCGAACACTGAAGCTTTCTTT.

Only a few counts were recorded for this clonotype. V and J are TRBV7-9 and TRBJ2-1, with TRBD2 as a possible D gene (6 bases). Trimming cost V 5 bases and J 7 bases, with 15 bases left between them. Germline V gene sequence: CDR1 SEHNR, CDR2 FQNEAQ (reference sequence). The CDR3 spans 14 residues. The chain's CDR3 is CASSPGTFGNEQFF. The CDR3 nucleotides read TGTGCCAGCAGCCCAGGGACTTTCGGGAATGAGCAGTTCTTC.

A word on this clonotype: A much larger clone lies a single base off, so this may be a read error. This sequence joins TRBV2 and TRBJ2-5; no firm D call. The CDR3 contains 15 residues. Looked up from germline, CDR1 is SNHLY and CDR2 is FYNNEI. The CDR3 DNA is TGTGACAGCACGGCCACGACGGTGGTACAGGAGACCCAGTACTTC. Protein: CDSTATTVVQETQYF. The variable domain in full, completed from reference TRBV2 and TRBJ2-5, reads EPEVTQTPSHQVTQMGQEVILRCVPISNHLYFYWYRQILGQKVEFLVSFYNNEISEKSEIFDDQFSVERPDGSNFTLKIRSTKLEDSAMYFCDSTATTVVQETQYFGPGTRLLVL.

This clonotype was recorded many times. This rearrangement joins TRBV10-3 to TRBJ2-5, with TRBD2 identical over 14 bases. Germline V CDR1 and CDR2: ENHRY, SYGVKD. CDR3 length: 14 residues. Trimming removed 10 bases from V and 1 base from J; junction bases left unmatched: 2. CDR3 in amino acids: CATGLAGGQETQYF. The CDR3 DNA is TGTGCCACCGGACTAGCGGGAGGCCAAGAGACCCAGTACTTC.

This clonotype came up a few times. V and J are TRBV27 and TRBJ2-7, with 8 bases fitting TRBD2. Germline V gene data show CDR1 as MNHEY and CDR2 as SMNVEV (reference sequence). This CDR3 comprises 16 residues. V dropped 0 bases and J dropped 2; count of bases not matched to a gene: 6. CDR3 sequence reads: CASSLSEVAGPYEQYF. CDR3 bases: TGTGCCAGCAGTTTATCGGAAGTAGCGGGACCCTACGAGCAGTACTTC.

The chain couples TRBV7-8 to TRBJ2-5; D not certain. Germline V lookup: CDR1 SGHVS, CDR2 FQNEAQ. V was clipped by 0 bases and J by 13 bases, with 12 bases between them. This CDR3 comprises 12 residues. CDR3 nucleotides: TGTGCCAGCAGCTTAGCAAAGCAGGCAGGGTACTTC. As protein: CASSLAKQAGYF.

The sample holds a few counts of this clonotype. The chain links TRBV25-1 to TRBJ1-6, with 9 positions matching TRBD1. J lost 8 bases, V lost 3 bases, and 11 bases had no gene match. The germline gives CDR1 MGHDK, CDR2 SYGVNS. The CDR3 runs to 17 residues. CDR3 sequence: CASSDLRPRTGDSPLHF. The CDR3 DNA is TGTGCCAGCAGTGATCTTCGACCTAGGACAGGGGATTCACCCCTCCACTTT.

This clonotype was detected ten times or more. The chain recombines TRBV11-3 with TRBJ2-3; tentatively, D is TRBD2 (6 bases). Germline V lookup: CDR1 SGHNT, CDR2 YENEEA. This CDR3 contains 14 residues. Trimming shortened V by 6 bases and J by 4 bases, and 14 bases separated the two germline ends. In DNA form, the CDR3 reads TGTGCCAGCAGTTCCACCCGGGGGTCAGATACGCAGTATTTT. It specifies CASSSTRGSDTQYF.

There are many counts of this clonotype. This rearrangement joins TRBV2 to TRBJ2-1; D is perhaps TRBD1 (5 bases). Germline CDR1 and CDR2: SNHLY and FYNNEI. With 7 bases removed from V and 0 bases from J, the gap between germline ends came to 13 bases. CDR3 length: 15 amino acids. Here the CDR3 reads CASKKQGSSYNEQFF. Written as DNA, the CDR3 is TGTGCCAGCAAGAAGCAGGGTAGCTCCTACAATGAGCAGTTCTTC. The full variable domain, in which reference TRBV2 and TRBJ2-1 provide the parts outside the CDR3, is EPEVTQTPSHQVTQMGQEVILRCVPISNHLYFYWYRQILGQKVEFLVSFYNNEISEKSEIFDDQFSVERPDGSNFTLKIRSTKLEDSAMYFCASKKQGSSYNEQFFGPGTRLTVL.

This clonotype has more than one count but fewer than ten. The rearrangement joins TRBV7-2 to TRBJ2-6; D uncertain. The CDR3 has 16 residues. Germline values: CDR1 SGHTA, CDR2 FQGNSA. The V end was cut by 3 bases, the J end by 0 bases, with 9 bases between. CDR3 loop: CASSLSRFSGANVLTF. The DNA for the CDR3 is TGTGCCAGCAGCTTGTCGCGGTTCTCTGGGGCCAACGTCCTGACTTTC.

The genes are TRBV2 and TRBJ2-7, with D hard to call. Trimming shortened V by 8 bases and J by 3 bases, and 8 bases separated the two germline ends. The CDR3 covers 11 residues. Per germline, CDR1 SNHLY and CDR2 FYNNEI. This CDR3 is CASEGIYEQYF. CDR3 sequence (DNA): TGTGCCAGCGAAGGAATCTACGAGCAGTACTTC.

This clonotype showed up just once. The chain joins TRBV19 to TRBJ2-5; tentatively, D is TRBD1 (6 bases). Germline CDR1 and CDR2: LNHDA and SQIVND (reference sequence). This CDR3 comprises 15 residues. V lost 6 bases and J 6 bases, leaving 20 bases between the germline ends. As DNA, the CDR3 is TGTGCCAGTAGCACATCGAATAGGGGGAGAAAGACCCAGTACTTC. It translates to CASSTSNRGRKTQYF.

This clonotype was seen only a few times. The chain carries TRBV6-2 or TRBV6-3 and TRBJ1-3; D might be TRBD1 (6 bases). This CDR3 spans 15 amino acids. CDR1 is MNHEY, CDR2 SVGEGT, per germline. Trimming shortened V by 3 bases and J by 3 bases, and 12 bases separated the two germline ends. The CDR3 DNA sequence: TGTGCCAGCAGTTATAAGTTACAGGGTGGAAACACCATATATTTT. Protein: CASSYKLQGGNTIYF.

This clonotype has just a few counts. V and J are TRBV6-1 and TRBJ2-3; 10 bases line up with TRBD1. Germline V gene lookup returns CDR1 MNHNS and CDR2 SASEGT. The CDR3 covers 15 residues. After removal of 8 bases from V and 4 bases from J, the junction contained 9 bases not matched to a gene. This CDR3 reads CASRPGTGVPDTQYF. The CDR3 DNA follows: TGTGCCAGCCGACCCGGGACAGGGGTGCCAGATACGCAGTATTTT.

In this sample, this clonotype turned up a few times. This chain joins TRBV10-3 and TRBJ2-1, with 10 bases identical to TRBD2. The CDR3 is 14 amino acids. Losses at the gene ends were 2 bases for V and 7 bases for J; bases not matched to a gene: 2. The germline CDR1 and CDR2 sequences are ENHRY and SYGVKD. CDR3 loop: CAISEASGRNEQFF. CDR3 DNA sequence: TGTGCCATCAGTGAGGCTAGCGGGAGAAATGAGCAGTTCTTC.

This clonotype was picked up many times. J is TRBJ2-1 and V is TRBV18; 9 bases match TRBD2. The CDR3 is made up of 16 amino acids. CDR1 and CDR2 (germline): KGHSH, LQKENI. Trimming cost V 3 bases and J 7 bases; bases outside gene matches: 10. DNA of the CDR3: TGTGCCAGCTCACCGGATCTAGCGGGAATTTTAAATGAGCAGTTCTTC. Protein product: CASSPDLAGILNEQFF.

J is TRBJ2-1 and V is TRBV6-2 or TRBV6-3; perhaps TRBD1 as D (6 bases). Deletions cut 5 bases from V and 4 bases from J, with 15 bases between. In germline, CDR1 is MNHEY, CDR2 SVGEGT. CDR3 size: 15 residues. In DNA, the CDR3 is TGTGCCAGCAGTCAGGGGCGGGCATCGTACAATGAGCAGTTCTTC. It is translated as CASSQGRASYNEQFF.

This clonotype was counted ten times or more. The rearrangement uses TRBV3-1 and TRBJ1-3, with unresolved D. The CDR3 has 11 residues. Germline CDR1 reads LGHDT; CDR2 reads YNNKEL (reference sequence). V shed 10 bases and J shed 8 bases, with 12 bases lying between them. The CDR3: CATSQEHTIYF. The CDR3 DNA reads as TGTGCCACTAGCCAAGAACACACCATATATTTT.

This clonotype occurred many times. The chain uses TRBV2 and TRBJ2-3; possible D gene TRBD2, 6 bases. CDR3 length: 17 residues. Germline CDR1 SNHLY, CDR2 FYNNEI. Deletions cut 7 bases from V and 5 bases from J, with 25 bases between. The CDR3 loop reads CASTRQGGTARQDTQYF. The CDR3 nucleotides read TGTGCCAGCACCCGACAAGGAGGGACTGCTCGGCAAGATACGCAGTATTTT.

There are many counts of this clonotype. The V gene is TRBV7-3, the J gene TRBJ2-1; D may match TRBD1 or TRBD2 (6 bases each). Germline CDR1 SGHTA, CDR2 FQGTGA. V lost 4 bases and J 0 bases, leaving 16 bases between the germline ends. The CDR3 has 17 amino acids. CDR3 bases: TGTGCCAGCAGCTCCGGAGGGGGGAGATACTCCTACAATGAGCAGTTCTTC. Translating it yields CASSSGGGRYSYNEQFF.

This clonotype has at least ten counts. The V call is TRBV6-1, the J call TRBJ1-5; TRBD1 matches 7 bases. J gave up 6 bases and V 2 bases, and 4 bases lay outside the gene matches. Germline lookup yields CDR1 MNHNS and CDR2 SASEGT. The CDR3 runs to 14 residues. The CDR3, as DNA: TGTGCCAGCAGTGAACAGACAGGGCGTCAGCCCCAGCATTTT. This encodes CASSEQTGRQPQHF.

This clonotype was found many times. The rearrangement links TRBV5-1 to TRBJ2-7; tentative D call: TRBD2 (5 bases). V dropped 0 bases and J dropped 2 bases, with 9 bases sitting between them. The germline V gene encodes CDR1 SGHRS and CDR2 YFSETQ. The CDR3 is 14 residues long. CDR3 amino acids: CASSLGSDTYEQYF. For the CDR3, the DNA is TGCGCCAGCAGCTTGGGTAGCGATACCTACGAGCAGTACTTC.

This clonotype came up many times. The chain is built from TRBV2 and TRBJ2-1; TRBD2 aligns across 7 bases. The CDR3 is made up of 15 amino acids. Germline V gives CDR1 SNHLY, CDR2 FYNNEI. J gave up 7 bases and V 4 bases, and 10 bases lay outside the gene matches. The CDR3 reads CASSVLAQLVNEQFF. The CDR3 coding sequence is TGTGCCAGCAGTGTACTAGCGCAACTGGTTAATGAGCAGTTCTTC.